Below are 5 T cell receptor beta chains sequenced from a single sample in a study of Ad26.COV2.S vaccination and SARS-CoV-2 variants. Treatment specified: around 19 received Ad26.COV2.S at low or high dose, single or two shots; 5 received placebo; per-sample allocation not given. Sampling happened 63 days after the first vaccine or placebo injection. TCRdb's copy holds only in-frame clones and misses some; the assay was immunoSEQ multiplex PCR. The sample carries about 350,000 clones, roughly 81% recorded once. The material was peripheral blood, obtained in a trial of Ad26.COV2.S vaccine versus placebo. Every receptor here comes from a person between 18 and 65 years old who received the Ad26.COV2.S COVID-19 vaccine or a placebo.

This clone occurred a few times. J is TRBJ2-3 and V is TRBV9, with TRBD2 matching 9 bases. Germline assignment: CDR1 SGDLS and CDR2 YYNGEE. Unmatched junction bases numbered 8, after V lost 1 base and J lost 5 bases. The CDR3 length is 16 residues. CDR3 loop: CASSVLAGGPVDTQYF. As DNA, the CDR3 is TGTGCCAGCAGCGTATTGGCGGGGGGGCCCGTAGATACGCAGTATTTT.

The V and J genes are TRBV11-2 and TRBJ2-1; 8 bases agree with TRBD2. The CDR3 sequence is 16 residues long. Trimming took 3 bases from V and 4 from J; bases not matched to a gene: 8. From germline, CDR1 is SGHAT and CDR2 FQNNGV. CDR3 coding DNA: TGTGCCAGCAGCTTTAGCGGGACGATTAATTACAATGAGCAGTTCTTC. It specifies CASSFSGTINYNEQFF.

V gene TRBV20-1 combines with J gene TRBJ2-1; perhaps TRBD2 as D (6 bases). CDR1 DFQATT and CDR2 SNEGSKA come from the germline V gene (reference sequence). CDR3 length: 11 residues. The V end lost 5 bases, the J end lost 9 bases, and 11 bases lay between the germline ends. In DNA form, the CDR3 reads TGCAGTGCTGTAACTAGCCGTGAGCAGTTCTTC. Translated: CSAVTSREQFF.

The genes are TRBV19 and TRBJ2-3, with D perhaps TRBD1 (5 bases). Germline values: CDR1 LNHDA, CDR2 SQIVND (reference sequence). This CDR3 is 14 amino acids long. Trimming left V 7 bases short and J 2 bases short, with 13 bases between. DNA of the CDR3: TGTGCCAGTAAAAGGGGCTATAACACAGATACGCAGTATTTT. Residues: CASKRGYNTDTQYF.

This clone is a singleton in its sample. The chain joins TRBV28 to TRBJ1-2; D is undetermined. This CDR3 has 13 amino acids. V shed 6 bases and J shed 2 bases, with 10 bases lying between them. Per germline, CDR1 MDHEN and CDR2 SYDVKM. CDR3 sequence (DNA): TGTGCCAGCAGGACGGCTGTAAACTATGGCTACACCTTC. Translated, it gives CASRTAVNYGYTF.